The 17 T cell receptor beta chains below were found in one sample sequenced in a study of Ad26.COV2.S vaccination and SARS-CoV-2 variants. The treatment here: roughly 18 received Ad26.COV2.S at low or high dose, single or two shots; several received placebo; per-sample allocation not given. Specimen acquisition occurred on day 63 following the initial vaccine or placebo injection. The data were produced by immunoSEQ multiplex PCR, yet TCRdb's version contains in-frame clones alone and is incomplete. Of 350,000 to 450,000 clones listed, approximately 81% were seen once; the top ten hold around 3.3%. This material consisted of peripheral blood, taken in a trial of Ad26.COV2.S vaccine versus placebo. The receptors stem from a person aged 18 to 59 who received the Ad26.COV2.S COVID-19 vaccine or a placebo.

This clone was seen more than once but under ten times. V gene TRBV5-1 combines with J gene TRBJ1-6; possibly TRBD1 for D (5 bases). The ends were cut back, 1 base at V and 8 bases at J, with 13 bases in the middle. The germline V gene encodes CDR1 SGHRS and CDR2 YFSETQ. The CDR3 consists of 15 residues. As DNA, the CDR3 is TGCGCCAGCAGCTTGCGAACAGGAGGTGATTCACCCCTCCACTTT. Amino acids: CASSLRTGGDSPLHF.

V is TRBV7-2 and J is TRBJ1-6; a weak D match, TRBD1 (6 bases). Trimming stripped 5 bases from V and 5 bases from J, with 16 bases between. The CDR3 is made up of 16 amino acids. Germline V lookup: CDR1 SGHTA, CDR2 FQGNSA. For the CDR3, the DNA is TGTGCCAGCAGCCCGGTGGGGGGGCGGAATAATTCACCCCTCCACTTT. It yields the protein CASSPVGGRNNSPLHF.

This chain links TRBV30 with TRBJ1-1, with 10 nucleotides matching TRBD1. The CDR3 is made up of 13 amino acids. The germline CDR1 and CDR2 sequences are GTSNPN and SVGIG (reference sequence). V trimming: 3 bases; J trimming: 6 bases; junction bases outside the gene matches: 4. CDR3 in DNA: TGTGCCTGGAGCGGACAGGGGGAAGCTGAAGCTTTCTTT. Translated, it gives CAWSGQGEAEAFF.

The J gene is TRBJ1-2, the V gene TRBV27; 9 bases agree with TRBD1. Germline-derived CDR1 and CDR2 are MNHEY and SMNVEV (reference sequence). The V gene end was trimmed by 5 bases and the J gene end by 4 bases; junction bases not matched to a gene: 11. CDR3 size: 16 residues. The CDR3 sequence is CASSALTGGTPYGYTF. In nucleotides, the CDR3 is TGTGCCAGCAGTGCCCTGACAGGGGGGACCCCCTATGGCTACACCTTC.

The chain carries TRBV28 and TRBJ2-1, with TRBD2 matching over 15 bases. Trimming cost V 6 bases and J 9 bases; bases outside gene matches: 9. CDR1 and CDR2 (germline): MDHEN, SYDVKM. CDR3 size: 16 residues. The CDR3, as DNA: TGTGCCAGCAGATCGGCAGGACTAGCGGGAGGGAGTGAGCAGTTCTTC. Translating it yields CASRSAGLAGGSEQFF.

This rearrangement joins TRBV15 to TRBJ2-1; a possible D gene is TRBD1 (5 bases). The CDR3 loop spans 14 amino acids. The germline gives CDR1 LNHNV, CDR2 YYDKDF (reference sequence). Trimming pared 6 bases from V and 3 bases from J, leaving 12 bases between. CDR3: CATSKNRYYNEQFF. CDR3 nucleotides: TGTGCCACCAGTAAGAACAGGTACTACAATGAGCAGTTCTTC.

The CDR3 here is CASGLGEKLFF. DNA of the CDR3: TGTGCCAGTGGTTTAGGGGAAAAACTGTTTTTT. V and J are TRBV19 and TRBJ1-4; D ambiguous. Germline V CDR1 and CDR2: LNHDA, SQIVND (reference sequence). The CDR3 covers 11 residues. V dropped 8 bases and J dropped 8 bases, with 9 bases sitting between them. Together with reference TRBV19 and TRBJ1-4, the CDR3 gives the full variable domain: DGGITQSPKYLFRKEGQNVTLSCEQNLNHDAMYWYRQDPGQGLRLIYYSQIVNDFQKGDIAEGYSVSREKKESFPLTVTSAQKNPTAFYLCASGLGEKLFFGSGTQLSVL.

The chain couples TRBV9 to TRBJ1-2; 7 bases align to TRBD1. In germline, CDR1 is SGDLS, CDR2 YYNGEE. There are 14 residues in the CDR3. V lost 4 bases to trimming and J lost 1 base; unmatched junction nucleotides: 4. The CDR3 region is CASSPDRNNYGYTF. CDR3 DNA sequence: TGTGCCAGCAGCCCGGACAGGAATAACTATGGCTACACCTTC.

This sequence joins TRBV7-2 and TRBJ2-7; D gene unclear. Trimming removed 2 bases at V and 0 bases at J, with 11 bases between. CDR1 is SGHTA and CDR2 is FQGNSA in the germline V gene. The CDR3 has 15 residues. The CDR3 DNA is TGTGCCAGCAGCTTAACCAGCGCGTCCTCCTACGAGCAGTACTTC. Amino acids: CASSLTSASSYEQYF.

Written as DNA, the CDR3 is TGTGCCAGCAGCTTAGGCCCGGGACGCAGCCAAGAGACCCAGTACTTC. Encoded protein: CASSLGPGRSQETQYF. The V gene is TRBV7-9, the J gene TRBJ2-5; D could derive from TRBD1 or TRBD2 (5 bases each). This CDR3 is 16 amino acids long. Germline V CDR1 and CDR2: SEHNR, FQNEAQ (reference sequence). V lost 1 base, J lost 1 base, and 13 bases lay in between.

The V call is TRBV28, the J call TRBJ2-2; possible D gene TRBD2, 6 bases. CDR3 size: 15 residues. CDR1 is MDHEN, CDR2 SYDVKM, per germline. Between the trimmed V and J ends, which lost 6 bases and 0 bases, there was a span of 11 bases. In nucleotides, the CDR3 is TGTGCCAGCAGACCAGCGGGCCCGAACACCGGGGAGCTGTTTTTT. Encoded protein: CASRPAGPNTGELFF.

The CDR3 loop reads CATSEGSSDTQYF. The CDR3 DNA follows: TGTGCCACCAGTGAAGGCAGCTCAGATACGCAGTATTTT. This chain uses TRBV24-1 with TRBJ2-3; D gene unclear. Trimming shortened V by 4 bases and J by 4 bases, and 8 bases separated the two germline ends. The CDR3 spans 13 residues. Per germline, CDR1 KGHDR and CDR2 SFDVKD.

The chain uses TRBV27 and TRBJ2-7; perhaps D is TRBD1 or TRBD2 (5 bases each). The V end lost 3 bases, the J end lost 0 bases, and 12 bases lay between the germline ends. The germline CDR1 and CDR2 sequences are MNHEY and SMNVEV (reference sequence). This CDR3 has 15 residues. The CDR3 sequence is CASSLIRGSSYEQYF. The CDR3 nucleotides are TGTGCCAGCAGTTTGATTCGGGGCAGCTCCTACGAGCAGTACTTC.

This chain connects TRBV5-5 to TRBJ2-7; weak D call: TRBD2 (5 bases). The CDR3 is 14 residues long. The germline CDR1 and CDR2 sequences are SGHKS and YYEKEE (reference sequence). The V end was cut by 3 bases, the J end by 6 bases, with 16 bases between. CDR3 region: CASSSTDWSAEQYF. DNA for the CDR3: TGTGCCAGCAGCTCCACGGACTGGTCCGCCGAGCAGTACTTC. Combining the CDR3 with reference TRBV5-5 and TRBJ2-7 gives the whole variable domain DAGVTQSPTHLIKTRGQQVTLRCSPISGHKSVSWYQQVLGQGPQFIFQYYEKEERGRGNFPDRFSARQFPNYSSELNVNALLLGDSALYLCASSSTDWSAEQYFGPGTRLTVT.

The rearrangement uses TRBV11-2 and TRBJ1-3; no definite D call. The V and J ends lost 1 base and 0 bases respectively, with 4 bases between them. Germline values: CDR1 SGHAT, CDR2 FQNNGV. The CDR3 length is 14 residues. Here the CDR3 DNA reads TGTGCCAGCAGCTTAGGTCTCTCTGGAAACACCATATATTTT. This codes for CASSLGLSGNTIYF.

The chain has TRBV6-5 and TRBJ2-7; possibly TRBD2 for D (5 bases). Germline CDR1 MNHEY, CDR2 SVGAGI. Trimming cost V 0 bases and J 5 bases, with 14 bases left between them. The CDR3 sequence is 15 residues long. The CDR3 DNA sequence: TGTGCCAGCAGTTACTCGCTAGCCCAGTTAGACGAGCAGTACTTC. This gives the protein CASSYSLAQLDEQYF.

The chain uses TRBV5-6 and TRBJ1-5, with TRBD1 matching 8 bases. The CDR3 is 14 residues long. The trim removed 4 bases at V and 7 bases at J, leaving 7 bases unmatched. Germline values: CDR1 SGHDT, CDR2 YYEEEE. The CDR3 region is CASSPGQGAQPQHF. CDR3 DNA: TGTGCCAGCAGCCCCGGACAGGGAGCACAGCCCCAGCATTTT.